These 17 T cell receptor beta chains share one sample of origin, sequenced in a study of blood T cell repertoires in COVID-19. The table came from immunoSEQ multiplex PCR; TCRdb's copy has only in-frame clones and leaves some out. The data contain about 180,000 clones, around 83% of them singletons. The sample consisted of peripheral blood. These receptors came from a woman younger than 45 with active or convalescent COVID-19.

This rearrangement joins TRBV18 to TRBJ2-1; 7 bases line up with TRBD2. The CDR3 loop spans 16 amino acids. Germline trimming cut 3 bases from V and 1 base from J; bases unmatched to any gene: 6. Germline values: CDR1 KGHSH, CDR2 LQKENI. CDR3 residues: CASSPVAGVSYNEQFF. The CDR3 DNA is TGTGCCAGCTCACCGGTGGCGGGAGTATCCTACAATGAGCAGTTCTTC.

This clone was seen once. This chain uses TRBV28 with TRBJ1-2; TRBD1 is a possible D gene (5 bases). V was pared by 4 bases and J by 7 bases, with 22 bases between. Germline CDR1 reads MDHEN; CDR2 reads SYDVKM. The CDR3 is 16 residues long. The CDR3 region has the DNA TGTGCCAGCAGTTCCCTCCGGTCGGGGGAGTTGGGTGGCTACACCTTC. Translation gives CASSSLRSGELGGYTF.

The CDR3 is CASSYRVGGRVEAFF. The DNA for the CDR3 is TGTGCCAGCAGCTACAGAGTAGGGGGCAGGGTTGAAGCTTTCTTT. This chain connects TRBV5-8 to TRBJ1-1, with TRBD1 matching 7 bases. The CDR3 totals 15 residues. Germline CDR1 and CDR2: SGHTS and YDEGEE. Trimming removed 3 bases from V and 7 bases from J; junction bases left unmatched: 12. Filled out from reference TRBV5-8 and TRBJ1-1, the complete variable domain reads EAGVTQSPTHLIKTRGQQATLRCSPISGHTSVYWYQQALGLGLQFLLWYDEGEERNRGNFPPRFSGRQFPNYSSELNVNALELEDSALYLCASSYRVGGRVEAFFGQGTRLTVV.

The chain is built from TRBV3-1 (or the pseudogene TRBV3-2) and TRBJ2-1, with TRBD1 matching over 7 bases. CDR1 and CDR2 from the germline V gene are LGHDT and YNNKEL (reference sequence). V gave up 2 bases and J gave up 9 bases; unmatched junction bases: 4. The CDR3 has 13 residues. The CDR3 DNA is TGTGCCAGCAGCCAAACAGGGGTGAGTGAGCAGTTCTTC. Protein: CASSQTGVSEQFF.

The chain has TRBV5-6 and TRBJ1-1, with D maybe TRBD1 (6 bases). Trimming removed 2 bases at V and 1 base at J, with 9 bases between. In germline, CDR1 is SGHDT, CDR2 YYEEEE. The CDR3 extends over 14 amino acids. CDR3 sequence (DNA): TGTGCCAGCAGCTTTCGGACAGCGAACACTGAAGCTTTCTTT. This encodes CASSFRTANTEAFF.

Comments on this clone: The junction and the germline gene differ at one end; a read error may be behind it. The chain employs TRBV5-1 and TRBJ1-1; D possibly corresponds to TRBD1 (5 bases). CDR1 and CDR2 (germline): SGHRS, YFSETQ. The CDR3 has 14 amino acids. The CDR3 here is CASRLGLVNTEAFF. The CDR3, as DNA: TGCGCCAGCCGCTTGGGGCTCGTGAACACTGAAGCTTTCTTT.

J is TRBJ2-7 and V is TRBV6-6; D not certain. Trimming shortened V by 6 bases and J by 6 bases, and 18 bases separated the two germline ends. Germline CDR1 MNHNY, CDR2 SVGAGI (reference sequence). The CDR3 consists of 14 residues. The CDR3 region is CASSPGRSGFEQYF. The CDR3 coding sequence is TGTGCCAGCAGCCCTGGTAGGAGTGGGTTCGAGCAGTACTTC.

The rearrangement joins TRBV5-6 to TRBJ2-1; D might be TRBD1 (6 bases). CDR3 length equals 14 residues. Trimming cost V 1 base and J 1 base, with 6 bases left between them. CDR1 is SGHDT, CDR2 YYEEEE, per germline. CDR3 sequence: CASSLTGSYNEQFF. The CDR3 DNA follows: TGTGCCAGCAGCTTGACAGGGTCCTACAATGAGCAGTTCTTC. The complete variable domain, with remaining parts taken from reference TRBV5-6 and TRBJ2-1, reads DAGVTQSPTHLIKTRGQQVTLRCSPKSGHDTVSWYQQALGQGPQFIFQYYEEEERQRGNFPDRFSGHQFPNYSSELNVNALLLGDSALYLCASSLTGSYNEQFFGPGTRLTVL.

This chain links TRBV7-9 with TRBJ2-7, with D possibly matching TRBD1 (5 bases). This CDR3 is built from 16 residues. V was clipped by 5 bases and J by 0 bases, with 17 bases between them. Germline V gene lookup returns CDR1 SEHNR and CDR2 FQNEAQ (reference sequence). The CDR3 sequence is CASSADRQLNSYEQYF. As DNA, the CDR3 is TGTGCCAGCAGCGCCGACCGACAGCTTAACTCCTACGAGCAGTACTTC.

The chain joins TRBV2 to TRBJ2-2, with D possibly being TRBD1 (5 bases). This CDR3 comprises 14 residues. Germline V gene lookup returns CDR1 SNHLY and CDR2 FYNNEI. V was shortened by 10 bases and J by 4 bases, with 16 bases between the two germline ends. CDR3 nucleotides: TGTGCCATACAGAGACAGATTCCCACCGGGGAGCTGTTTTTT. Translating it yields CAIQRQIPTGELFF. Looking up the rest from reference TRBV2 and TRBJ2-2 gives the full variable domain: EPEVTQTPSHQVTQMGQEVILRCVPISNHLYFYWYRQILGQKVEFLVSFYNNEISEKSEIFDDQFSVERPDGSNFTLKIRSTKLEDSAMYFCAIQRQIPTGELFFGEGSRLTVL.

The genes are TRBV11-2 and TRBJ2-3; 10 bases line up with TRBD2. This CDR3 has 15 amino acids. With V trimmed by 4 bases and J by 1 base, 2 bases remained unmatched. Per germline, CDR1 SGHAT and CDR2 FQNNGV. The CDR3 coding sequence is TGTGCCAGCAGCTCCCTAGCGGGGGGCACAGATACGCAGTATTTT. Its protein is CASSSLAGGTDTQYF.

Worth noting for this clone: The germline gene is not matched at one end of the junction; a read error may be the cause. The chain is built from TRBV24-1 and TRBJ2-1, with 8 bases that match TRBD2. The CDR3 sequence is 12 residues long. Germline V CDR1 and CDR2: KGHDR, SFDVKD. For the CDR3, the DNA is TGTGCCACCAGTGAGCCCGGGACTAGAAAAATCTTC. Its protein product is CATSEPGTRKIF.

The V gene is TRBV7-2, the J gene TRBJ1-1; D is uncertain. V lost 0 bases to trimming and J lost 5 bases, with 13 bases between them. The CDR3 runs to 15 residues. Germline lookup yields CDR1 SGHTA and CDR2 FQGNSA. For the CDR3, the DNA is TGTGCCAGCAGCTTAGCTACTCCGGGGATGACTGAAGCTTTCTTT. It is translated as CASSLATPGMTEAFF. Full variable domain (remainder filled in from reference TRBV7-2 and TRBJ1-1): GAGVSQSPSNKVTEKGKDVELRCDPISGHTALYWYRQSLGQGLEFLIYFQGNSAPDKSGLPSDRFSAERTGGSVSTLTIQRTQQEDSAVYLCASSLATPGMTEAFFGQGTRLTVV.

J is TRBJ2-7 and V is TRBV3-1 (or the pseudogene TRBV3-2); perhaps TRBD2 as D (5 bases). The CDR3 runs 15 residues. Trimming took off 6 bases at V and 3 bases at J, with 18 bases between the two ends. CDR1 LGHDT and CDR2 YNNKEL come from the germline V gene (reference sequence). For the CDR3, the DNA is TGTGCCAGCAGTTCCGGACTGCGGCGAAGCTACGAGCAGTACTTC. Translation: CASSSGLRRSYEQYF.

The chain combines TRBV6-5 with TRBJ1-2; no reliable D call. Germline CDR1 is MNHEY and CDR2 is SVGAGI. The ends were cut back, 2 bases at V and 0 bases at J, with 10 bases in the middle. This CDR3 contains 15 residues. The CDR3 DNA reads TGTGCCAGCAGTTACGCAGGTCAGCCTAACTATGGCTACACCTTC. Translating it yields CASSYAGQPNYGYTF.

This clone was seen a single time. The rearrangement links TRBV7-9 to TRBJ1-2, with a weak D call TRBD1 (6 bases). Per the germline V gene, CDR1 is SEHNR and CDR2 is FQNEAQ (reference sequence). Trimming left V 8 bases short and J 2 bases short, with 12 bases between. The CDR3 runs to 13 residues. This CDR3 reads CASGGQMNYGYTF. The CDR3 DNA reads as TGTGCCAGCGGAGGACAGATGAACTATGGCTACACCTTC.

This clone occurred once. The V gene is TRBV2, the J gene TRBJ1-5, with 10 bases lining up with TRBD1. V shed 4 bases and J 4 bases; nucleotides not matched to a gene: 4. The CDR3 has 15 amino acids. Germline V gene sequence: CDR1 SNHLY, CDR2 FYNNEI. The chain's CDR3 is CASSADRGINQPQHF. In DNA, the CDR3 is TGTGCCAGCAGTGCGGACAGGGGGATTAATCAGCCCCAGCATTTT.